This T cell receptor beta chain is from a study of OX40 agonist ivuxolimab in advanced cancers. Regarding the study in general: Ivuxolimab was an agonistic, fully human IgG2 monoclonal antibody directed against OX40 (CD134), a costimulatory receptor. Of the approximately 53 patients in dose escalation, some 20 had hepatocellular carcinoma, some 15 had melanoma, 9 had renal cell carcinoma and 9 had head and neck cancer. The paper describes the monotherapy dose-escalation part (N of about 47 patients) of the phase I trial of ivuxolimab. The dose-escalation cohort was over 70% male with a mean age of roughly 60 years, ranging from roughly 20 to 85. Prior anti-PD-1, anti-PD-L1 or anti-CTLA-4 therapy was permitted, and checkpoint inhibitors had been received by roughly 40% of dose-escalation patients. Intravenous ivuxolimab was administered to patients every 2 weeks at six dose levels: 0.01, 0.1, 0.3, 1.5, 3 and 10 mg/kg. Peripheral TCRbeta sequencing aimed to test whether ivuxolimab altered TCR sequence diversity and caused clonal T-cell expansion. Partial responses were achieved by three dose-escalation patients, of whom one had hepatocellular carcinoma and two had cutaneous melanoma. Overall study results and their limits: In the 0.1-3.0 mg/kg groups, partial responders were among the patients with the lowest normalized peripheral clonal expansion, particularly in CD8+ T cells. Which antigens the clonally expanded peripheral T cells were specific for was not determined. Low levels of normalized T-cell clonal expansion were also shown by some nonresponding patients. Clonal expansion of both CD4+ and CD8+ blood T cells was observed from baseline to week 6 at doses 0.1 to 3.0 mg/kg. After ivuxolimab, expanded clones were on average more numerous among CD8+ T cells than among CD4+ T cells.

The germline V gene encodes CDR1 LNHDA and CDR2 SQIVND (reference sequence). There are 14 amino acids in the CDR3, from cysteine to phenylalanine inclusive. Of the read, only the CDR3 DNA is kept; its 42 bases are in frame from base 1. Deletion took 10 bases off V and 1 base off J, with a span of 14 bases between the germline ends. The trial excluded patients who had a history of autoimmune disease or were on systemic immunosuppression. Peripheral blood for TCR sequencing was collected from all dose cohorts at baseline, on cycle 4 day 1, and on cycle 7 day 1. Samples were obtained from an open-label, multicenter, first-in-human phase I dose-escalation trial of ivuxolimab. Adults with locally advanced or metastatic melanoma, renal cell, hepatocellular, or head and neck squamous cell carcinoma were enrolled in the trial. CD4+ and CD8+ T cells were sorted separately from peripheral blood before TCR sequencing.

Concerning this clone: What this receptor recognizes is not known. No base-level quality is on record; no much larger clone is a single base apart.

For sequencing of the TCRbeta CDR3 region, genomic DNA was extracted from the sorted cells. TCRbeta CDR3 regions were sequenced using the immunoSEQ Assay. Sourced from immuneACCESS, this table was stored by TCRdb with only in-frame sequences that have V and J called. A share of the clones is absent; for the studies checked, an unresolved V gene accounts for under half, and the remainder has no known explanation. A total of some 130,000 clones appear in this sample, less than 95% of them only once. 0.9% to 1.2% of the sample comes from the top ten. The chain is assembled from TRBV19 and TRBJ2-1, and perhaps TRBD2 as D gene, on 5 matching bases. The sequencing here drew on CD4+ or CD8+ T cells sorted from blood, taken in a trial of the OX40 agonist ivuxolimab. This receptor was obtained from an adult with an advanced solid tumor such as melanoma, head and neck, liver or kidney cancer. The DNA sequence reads TGTGCCACCCTAGCAGGTTCTTCCTACAATGAGCAGTTCTTC. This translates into CATLAGSSYNEQFF.